The T cell receptor (beta chain) under discussion was sequenced for a study of cytomegalovirus exposure and HLA in healthy donors. Study at large: Falling in the Caucasian-associated ancestry cluster were about 80% of around 370 genotyped donors.

Unrecorded immune exposures were likely, despite nominal health at sampling. Germline V gene lookup returns CDR1 GTSNPN and CDR2 SVGIG (reference sequence). The CDR3 runs to 14 residues. Trimming took off 4 bases at V and 0 bases at J, with 10 bases between the two ends. PCR used 60 Vbeta primers and 13 Jbeta primers. Data came from immunoSEQ multiplex PCR; TCRdb stores just in-frame clones and leaves some out. Here the sample spans around 150,000 clones, 64% being singletons. This chain uses TRBV30 with TRBJ1-5; D is undetermined. The TCR was taken from a woman in her 30s in good health and CMV-seropositive. The material sequenced was PBMCs. The CDR3 loop is CAWTAEFSNQPQHF. DNA for the CDR3: TGTGCCTGGACGGCGGAGTTTAGCAATCAGCCCCAGCATTTT.